In its sample, the clone carrying this TCR beta chain was seen once. Its antigen remains unidentified. This CDR3 is 14 amino acids long. The V end lost 4 bases, the J end lost 1 base, and 12 bases lay between the germline ends. Germline loops: CDR1 SGHRS, CDR2 YFSETQ. This sample was taken from a study of CD8+ T cells in alopecia areata. On the study more broadly: Tofacitinib was taken orally by treated patients, and the dose was 5 to 10 mg twice daily. Treatment ran 6 to 18 months, with 6 months of follow-up afterward. Overall study results and limits: Mouse data revealed clearer TCR sharing than patient data did, a gap possibly tied to HLA. Compared with normal scalp, lesional scalp had higher clonality and more expanded CD8+ clones.

Once RNA had been extracted, it was reverse transcribed into cDNA to act as the sequencing template. Libraries were prepared by immunoSEQ multiplex PCR; TCRdb keeps only in-frame clonotypes and omits some of them. The sample has more than 75,000 clones, around 45% seen once. The chain combines TRBV5-1 with TRBJ2-7, with D possibly matching TRBD2 (5 bases). The sample taken for sequencing was CD4+ T cells sorted from blood. This receptor was identified in a human donor with alopecia areata. Here the CDR3 reads CASSPEARSYEQYF. In DNA, the CDR3 is TGCGCCAGCAGCCCGGAGGCTAGATCCTACGAGCAGTACTTC.